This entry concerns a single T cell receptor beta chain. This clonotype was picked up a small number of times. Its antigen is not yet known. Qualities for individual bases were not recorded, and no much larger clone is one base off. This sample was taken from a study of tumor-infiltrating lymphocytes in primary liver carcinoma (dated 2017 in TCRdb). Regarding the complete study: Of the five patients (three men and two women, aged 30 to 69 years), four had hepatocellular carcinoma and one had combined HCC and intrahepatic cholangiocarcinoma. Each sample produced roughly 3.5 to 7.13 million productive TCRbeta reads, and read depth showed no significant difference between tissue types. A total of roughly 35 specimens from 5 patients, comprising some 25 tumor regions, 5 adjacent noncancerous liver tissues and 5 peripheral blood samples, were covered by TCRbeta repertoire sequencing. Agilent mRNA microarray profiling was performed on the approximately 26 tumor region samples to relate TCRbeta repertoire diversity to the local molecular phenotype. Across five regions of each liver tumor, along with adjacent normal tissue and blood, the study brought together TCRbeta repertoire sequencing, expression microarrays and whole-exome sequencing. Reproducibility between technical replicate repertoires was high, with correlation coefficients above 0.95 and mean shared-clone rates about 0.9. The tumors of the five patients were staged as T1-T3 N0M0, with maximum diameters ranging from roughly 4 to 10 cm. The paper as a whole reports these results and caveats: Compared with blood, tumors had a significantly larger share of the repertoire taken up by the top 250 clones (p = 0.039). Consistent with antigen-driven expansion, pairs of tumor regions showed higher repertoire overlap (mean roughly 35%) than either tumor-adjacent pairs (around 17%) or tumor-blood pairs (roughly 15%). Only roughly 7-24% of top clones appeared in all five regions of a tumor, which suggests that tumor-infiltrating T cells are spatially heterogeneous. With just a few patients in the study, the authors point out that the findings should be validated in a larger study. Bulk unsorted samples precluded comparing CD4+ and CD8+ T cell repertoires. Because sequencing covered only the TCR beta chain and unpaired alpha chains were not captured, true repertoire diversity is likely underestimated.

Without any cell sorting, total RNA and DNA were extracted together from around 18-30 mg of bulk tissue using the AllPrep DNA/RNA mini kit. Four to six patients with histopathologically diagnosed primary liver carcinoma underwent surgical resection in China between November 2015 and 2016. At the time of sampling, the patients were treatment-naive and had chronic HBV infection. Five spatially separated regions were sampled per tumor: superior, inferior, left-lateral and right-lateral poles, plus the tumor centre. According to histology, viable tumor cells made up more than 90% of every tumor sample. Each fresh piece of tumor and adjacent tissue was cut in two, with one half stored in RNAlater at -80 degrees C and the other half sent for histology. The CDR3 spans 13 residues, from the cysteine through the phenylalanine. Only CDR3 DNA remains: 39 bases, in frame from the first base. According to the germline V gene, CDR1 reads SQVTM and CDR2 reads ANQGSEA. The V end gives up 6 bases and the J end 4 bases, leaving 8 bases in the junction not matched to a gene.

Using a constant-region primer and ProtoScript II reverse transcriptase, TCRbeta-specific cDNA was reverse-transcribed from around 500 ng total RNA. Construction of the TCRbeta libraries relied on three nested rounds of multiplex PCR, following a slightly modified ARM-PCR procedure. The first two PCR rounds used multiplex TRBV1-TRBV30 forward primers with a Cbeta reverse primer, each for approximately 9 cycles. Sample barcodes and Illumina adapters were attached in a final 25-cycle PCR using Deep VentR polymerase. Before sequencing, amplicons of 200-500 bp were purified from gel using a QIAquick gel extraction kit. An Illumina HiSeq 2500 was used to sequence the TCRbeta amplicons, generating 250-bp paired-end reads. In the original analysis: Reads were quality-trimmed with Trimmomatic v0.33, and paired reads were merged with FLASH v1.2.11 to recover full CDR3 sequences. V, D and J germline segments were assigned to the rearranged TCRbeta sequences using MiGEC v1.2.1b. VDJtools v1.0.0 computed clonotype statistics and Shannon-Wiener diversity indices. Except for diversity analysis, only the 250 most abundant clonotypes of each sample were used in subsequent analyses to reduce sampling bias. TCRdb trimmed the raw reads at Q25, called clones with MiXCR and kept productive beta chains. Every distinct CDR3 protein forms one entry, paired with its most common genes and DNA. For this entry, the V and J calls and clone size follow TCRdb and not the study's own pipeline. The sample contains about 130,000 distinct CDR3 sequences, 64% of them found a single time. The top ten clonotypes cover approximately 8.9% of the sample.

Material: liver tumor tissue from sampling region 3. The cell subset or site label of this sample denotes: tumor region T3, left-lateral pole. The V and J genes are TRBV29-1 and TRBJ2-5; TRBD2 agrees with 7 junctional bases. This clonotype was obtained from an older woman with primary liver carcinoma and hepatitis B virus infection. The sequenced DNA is TGCAGCGTCGAACGACTAGCCACAGAGACCCAGTACTTC. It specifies CSVERLATETQYF.